This T cell receptor (beta chain) was recovered during a study of regulatory T cells in long-lasting Graves disease. As for the study in general: Newly diagnosed Graves' patients had under 3 months of antithyroid drugs.

Study results and limitations: Patients with persistent disease showed a bias toward TRBV28, TRBJ1-2 and TRBJ2-5. Lower TCR diversity characterized persistent Graves' patients relative to newly diagnosed patients.

This sample's time point: newly diagnosed GD, antithyroid drugs for less than 3 months. Construction of the TCR library relied on RNA isolated from PBMCs. Arm-PCR with iRepertoire HTBI primers amplified the CDR3 regions for these TCR beta libraries. TCRdb fed the multiplex PCR reads into MiXCR, producing one record per CDR3 protein. Seen here are 420,000 or so distinct CDR3 sequences, around 15% observed once, and the top ten hold 23%. V dropped 8 bases and J dropped 6; count of bases not matched to a gene: 4. CDR3 size: 12 residues. About this clonotype itself: Its antigen is still unknown.

The data also belong to a second study, concerning T cells in Graves' hyperthyroidism and ophthalmopathy. That study reports: HTBI primers were employed in a first-round RT-PCR of the TCR CDR3.

This rearrangement joins TRBV12-3 or TRBV12-4 to TRBJ2-1, with 7 bases fitting TRBD2. The receptor's source is a woman under 30 with Graves disease. The sequenced sample was peripheral blood mononuclear cells (PBMCs), obtained at new diagnosis, from a patient treated with antithyroid drugs. CDR3 residues: CASERGGNEQFF. The CDR3 DNA reads as TGTGCCAGCGAGCGGGGAGGCAATGAGCAGTTCTTC.